This TCR beta chain stems from a study of neoadjuvant nivolumab and ipilimumab in lung cancer. Points from the study as a whole: TCR receptors were sequenced in few samples. Pathologic regression was not significantly tied to TCR clonality.

Method: immunoSEQ multiplex PCR; TCRdb's copy keeps in-frame clones and lacks some. Among approximately 31,000 clones listed, more than 85% were seen once. Comments on this clone: The antigen remains undetermined.

The CDR3 runs to 15 residues. Trimming took 3 bases from V and 5 from J, leaving 13 bases between them. Germline CDR1 and CDR2: WSHSY and SAAADI. The V and J genes are TRBV10-2 and TRBJ2-2; D call uncertain. This sample comprised peripheral blood, obtained after neoadjuvant nivolumab, alone or with ipilimumab, at or shortly before surgery. The sequence derives from an adult with non-small cell lung cancer. CDR3 nucleotides: TGCGCCAGCAGTGATGGCCGGAGTTGGACCGGGGAGCTGTTTTTT. Protein: CASSDGRSWTGELFF.